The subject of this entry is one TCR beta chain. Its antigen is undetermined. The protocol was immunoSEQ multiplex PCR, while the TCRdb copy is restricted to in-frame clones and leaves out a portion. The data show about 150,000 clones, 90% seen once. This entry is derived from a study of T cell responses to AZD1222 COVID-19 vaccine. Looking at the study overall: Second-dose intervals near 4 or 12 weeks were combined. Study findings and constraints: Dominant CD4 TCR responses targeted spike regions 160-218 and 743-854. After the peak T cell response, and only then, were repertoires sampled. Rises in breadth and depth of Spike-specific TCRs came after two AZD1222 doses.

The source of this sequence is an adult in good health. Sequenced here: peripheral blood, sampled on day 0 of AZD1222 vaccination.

The CDR3, as DNA: TGTGCCAGCAGCTTAGTGGCAGGGAAGATCATTGAGCAGTTCTTC. It yields the protein CASSLVAGKIIEQFF. This chain connects TRBV7-9 to TRBJ2-1, with TRBD1 as a possible D gene (5 bases). Trimming pared 1 base from V and 9 bases from J, leaving 16 bases between. The CDR3 loop spans 15 amino acids. Germline V gene lookup returns CDR1 SEHNR and CDR2 FQNEAQ (reference sequence).